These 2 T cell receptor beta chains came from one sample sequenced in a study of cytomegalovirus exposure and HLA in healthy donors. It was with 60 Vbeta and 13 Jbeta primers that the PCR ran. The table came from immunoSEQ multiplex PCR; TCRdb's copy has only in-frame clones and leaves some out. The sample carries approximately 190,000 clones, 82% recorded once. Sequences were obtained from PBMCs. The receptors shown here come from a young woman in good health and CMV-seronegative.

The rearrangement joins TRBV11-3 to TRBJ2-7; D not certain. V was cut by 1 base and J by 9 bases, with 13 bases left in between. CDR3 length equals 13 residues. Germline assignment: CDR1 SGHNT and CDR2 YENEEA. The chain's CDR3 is CASSLGPLGSQYF. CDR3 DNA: TGTGCCAGCAGCTTAGGCCCTCTAGGATCGCAGTACTTC.

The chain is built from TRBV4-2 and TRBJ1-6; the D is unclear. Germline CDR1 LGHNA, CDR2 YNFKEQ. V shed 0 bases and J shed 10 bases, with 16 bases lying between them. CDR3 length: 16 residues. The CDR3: CASSQDWEGRNSPLHF. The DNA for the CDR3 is TGTGCCAGCAGCCAAGATTGGGAGGGAAGAAACTCACCCCTCCACTTT.